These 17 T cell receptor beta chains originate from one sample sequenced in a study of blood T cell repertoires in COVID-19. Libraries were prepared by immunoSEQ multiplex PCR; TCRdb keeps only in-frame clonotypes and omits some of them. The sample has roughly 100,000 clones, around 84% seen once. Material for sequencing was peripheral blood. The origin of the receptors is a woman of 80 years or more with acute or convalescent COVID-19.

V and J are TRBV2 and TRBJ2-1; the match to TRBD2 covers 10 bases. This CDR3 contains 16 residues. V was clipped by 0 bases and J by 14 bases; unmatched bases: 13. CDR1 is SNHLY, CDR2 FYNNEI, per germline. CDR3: CASSEAGLAVQTAEFF. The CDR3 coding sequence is TGTGCCAGCAGTGAAGCAGGACTAGCGGTCCAAACGGCGGAGTTCTTC. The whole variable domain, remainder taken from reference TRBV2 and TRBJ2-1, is EPEVTQTPSHQVTQMGQEVILRCVPISNHLYFYWYRQILGQKVEFLVSFYNNEISEKSEIFDDQFSVERPDGSNFTLKIRSTKLEDSAMYFCASSEAGLAVQTAEFFGPGTRLTVL.

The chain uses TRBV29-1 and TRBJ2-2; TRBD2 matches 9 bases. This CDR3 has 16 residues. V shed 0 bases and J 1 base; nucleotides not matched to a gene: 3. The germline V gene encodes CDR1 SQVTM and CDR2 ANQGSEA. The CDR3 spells CSVEDISGRNTGELFF. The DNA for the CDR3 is TGCAGCGTTGAAGATATTAGCGGGAGGAACACCGGGGAGCTGTTTTTT.

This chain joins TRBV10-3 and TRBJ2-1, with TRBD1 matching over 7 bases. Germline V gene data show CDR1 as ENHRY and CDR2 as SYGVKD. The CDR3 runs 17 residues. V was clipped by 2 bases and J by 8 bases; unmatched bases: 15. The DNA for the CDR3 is TGTGCCATCAGTGAGGGTCCAGGGGGTCTGTATTATGATGAGCAGTTCTTC. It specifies CAISEGPGGLYYDEQFF.

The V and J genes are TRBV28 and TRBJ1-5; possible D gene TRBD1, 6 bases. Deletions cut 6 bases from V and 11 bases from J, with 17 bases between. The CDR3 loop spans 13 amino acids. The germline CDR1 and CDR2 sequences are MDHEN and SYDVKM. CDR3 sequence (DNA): TGTGCCAGCAGGTCTACAGGGCGCACGGCCCAGCATTTT. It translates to CASRSTGRTAQHF.

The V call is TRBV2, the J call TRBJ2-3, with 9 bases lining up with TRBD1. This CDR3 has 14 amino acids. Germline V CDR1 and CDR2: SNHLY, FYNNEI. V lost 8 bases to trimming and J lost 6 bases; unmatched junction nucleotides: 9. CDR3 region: CASSGNGQGDTQYF. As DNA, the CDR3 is TGTGCCAGCTCGGGGAATGGACAGGGGGATACGCAGTATTTT.

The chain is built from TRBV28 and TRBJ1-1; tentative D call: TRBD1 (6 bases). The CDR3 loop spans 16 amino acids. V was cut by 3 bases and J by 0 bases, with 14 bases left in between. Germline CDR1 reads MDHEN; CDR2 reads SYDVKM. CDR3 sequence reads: CASSLGAGNMNTEAFF. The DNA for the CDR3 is TGTGCCAGCAGTTTGGGGGCAGGCAACATGAACACTGAAGCTTTCTTT.

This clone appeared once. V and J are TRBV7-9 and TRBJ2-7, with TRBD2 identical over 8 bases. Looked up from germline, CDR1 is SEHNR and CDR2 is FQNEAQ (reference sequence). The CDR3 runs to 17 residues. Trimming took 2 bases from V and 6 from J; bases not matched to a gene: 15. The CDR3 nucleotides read TGTGCCAGCAGCTTAACGACCCGGGGGGGTTCTCCTTCCGAGCAGTACTTC. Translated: CASSLTTRGGSPSEQYF.

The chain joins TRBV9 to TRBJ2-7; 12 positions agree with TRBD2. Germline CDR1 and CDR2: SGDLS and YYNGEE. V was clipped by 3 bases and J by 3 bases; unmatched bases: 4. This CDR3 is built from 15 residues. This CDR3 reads CASSGPLAGGYEQYV. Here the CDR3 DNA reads TGTGCCAGCAGCGGGCCACTAGCGGGAGGCTACGAGCAGTACGTC.

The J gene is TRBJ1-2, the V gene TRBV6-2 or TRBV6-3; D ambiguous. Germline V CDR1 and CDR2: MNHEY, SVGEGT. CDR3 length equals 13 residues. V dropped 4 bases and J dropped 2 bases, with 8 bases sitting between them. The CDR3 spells CASSFTMNYGYTF. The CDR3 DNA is TGTGCCAGCAGTTTCACAATGAACTATGGCTACACCTTC.

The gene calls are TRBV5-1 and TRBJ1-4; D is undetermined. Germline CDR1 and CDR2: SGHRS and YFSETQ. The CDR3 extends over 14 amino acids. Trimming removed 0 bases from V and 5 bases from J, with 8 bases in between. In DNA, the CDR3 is TGCGCCAGCAGCTTGGGATACACCAATGAAAAACTGTTTTTT. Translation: CASSLGYTNEKLFF.

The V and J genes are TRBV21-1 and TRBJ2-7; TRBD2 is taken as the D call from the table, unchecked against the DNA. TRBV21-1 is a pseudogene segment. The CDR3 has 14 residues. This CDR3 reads CASSTLPGNYEQYV. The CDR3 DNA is TGTGCCAGCAGCACCCTCCCGGGGAACTACGAGCAGTACGTC.

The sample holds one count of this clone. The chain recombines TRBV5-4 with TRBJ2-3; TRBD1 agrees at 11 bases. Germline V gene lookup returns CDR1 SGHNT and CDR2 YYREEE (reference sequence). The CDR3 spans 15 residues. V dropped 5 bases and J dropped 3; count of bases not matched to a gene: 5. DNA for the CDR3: TGTGCCAGCAGTTGGGACAGGGGGAAAACAGATACGCAGTATTTT. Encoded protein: CASSWDRGKTDTQYF.

The CDR3 sequence: CASSLTGFEGGYTF. CDR3 nucleotides: TGTGCCAGCAGTCTCACAGGGTTTGAGGGTGGCTACACCTTC. The chain joins TRBV2 to TRBJ1-2; D perhaps matches TRBD1 (6 bases). The CDR3 length is 14 residues. Trimming removed 5 bases from V and 7 bases from J, with 17 bases in between. Germline CDR1 is SNHLY and CDR2 is FYNNEI.

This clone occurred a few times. CDR3 residues: CASSRGGLGANVLTF. The CDR3 DNA sequence: TGTGCCAGCAGCAGGGGGGGGCTTGGGGCCAACGTCCTGACTTTC. V is TRBV21-1 and J is TRBJ2-6; TRBD2 is the table's D call and was not checked against the DNA. TRBV21-1 is a pseudogene. The CDR3 contains 15 residues.

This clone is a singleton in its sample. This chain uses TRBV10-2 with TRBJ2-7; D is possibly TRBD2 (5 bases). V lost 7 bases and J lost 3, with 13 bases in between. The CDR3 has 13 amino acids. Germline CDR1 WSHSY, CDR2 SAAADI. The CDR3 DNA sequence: TGCGCCAGCAAAGAAGCGGTTCTCTACGAGCAGTACTTC. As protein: CASKEAVLYEQYF.

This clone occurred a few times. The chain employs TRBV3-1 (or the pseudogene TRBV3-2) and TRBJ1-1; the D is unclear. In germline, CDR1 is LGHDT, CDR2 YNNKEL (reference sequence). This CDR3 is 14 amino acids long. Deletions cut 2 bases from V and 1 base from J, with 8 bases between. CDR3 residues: CASSQFGPNTEAFF. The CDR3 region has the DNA TGTGCCAGCAGCCAATTTGGCCCGAACACTGAAGCTTTCTTT.

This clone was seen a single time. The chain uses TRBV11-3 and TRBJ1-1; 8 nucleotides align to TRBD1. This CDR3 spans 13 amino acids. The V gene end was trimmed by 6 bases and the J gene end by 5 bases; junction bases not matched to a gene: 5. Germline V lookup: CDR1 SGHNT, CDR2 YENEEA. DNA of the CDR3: TGTGCCAGCAGTCTCAACAGGGGGACTGAAGCTTTCTTT. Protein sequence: CASSLNRGTEAFF.